This T cell receptor beta chain is drawn from a study of T cell responses to AZD1222 COVID-19 vaccine. The protocol was immunoSEQ multiplex PCR, while the TCRdb copy is restricted to in-frame clones and leaves out a portion. The table lists roughly 120,000 clones, roughly 91% of them singletons, with 7.1% in the top ten. The CDR3 sequence is 14 residues long. The germline V and J ends were trimmed by 3 bases and 1 base, with 7 bases remaining between them. Per the germline V gene, CDR1 is SGHRS and CDR2 is YFSETQ. This TCR was sampled from an adult who received the AZD1222 COVID-19 vaccine. This material consisted of peripheral blood, taken 28 days after the second AZD1222 dose. This chain links TRBV5-1 with TRBJ2-2; a possible D gene is TRBD1 (6 bases). The CDR3 DNA sequence: TGCGCCAGCAGCTCGGACAGGAACACCGGGGAGCTGTTTTTT. Its protein product is CASSSDRNTGELFF. Together with reference TRBV5-1 and TRBJ2-2, the CDR3 gives the full variable domain: KAGVTQTPRYLIKTRGQQVTLSCSPISGHRSVSWYQQTPGQGLQFLFEYFSETQRNKGNFPGRFSGRQFSNSRSEMNVSTLELGDSALYLCASSSDRNTGELFFGEGSRLTVL.